This is a list of T cell receptor beta chains from one sample in a study of a mutant IDH1 vaccine in newly diagnosed glioma. These receptors lack a known antigen. TCRdb's copy holds only in-frame clones and misses some; the assay was immunoSEQ multiplex PCR. The data hold tens of thousands of clones, with roughly nine tenths observed a single time. The source was PBMCs, collected from a glioma patient whose treatment included an IDH1 peptide vaccine. Receptors were obtained from a man in his forties with glioma. CDR3s include the opening cysteine and the closing phenylalanine or tryptophan. D genes are given only for firm matches. Expanded clones get a size class; other rows say once, few or many, or leave the size out.

V,D,size,J,CDR3,DNA
TRBV11-2,NA,NA,TRBJ1-1,CASSLVGVQTEAFF,TGTGCCAGCAGCTTAGTTGGGGTGCAGACTGAAGCTTTCTTT
TRBV4-1,NA,NA,TRBJ1-2,CASSQPPQGYTF,TGCGCCAGCAGCCAACCCCCACAAGGCTACACCTTC
TRBV19,TRBD1,NA,TRBJ1-2,CASSITGDYGYTF,TGTGCCAGTAGTATAACAGGGGACTATGGCTACACCTTC
TRBV27,NA,NA,TRBJ2-1,CASSLTSWNEQFF,TGTGCCAGCAGTTTGACTAGTTGGAATGAGCAGTTCTTC
TRBV6-6,TRBD2,NA,TRBJ2-2,CASRELASGELFF,TGTGCCAGCAGGGAACTAGCGTCCGGGGAGCTGTTTTTT
TRBV6-5,NA,NA,TRBJ1-6,CASSPQEVSSPLHF,TGTGCCAGCAGTCCCCAGGAAGTGAGTTCACCCCTCCACTTT
TRBV5-1,NA,NA,TRBJ1-4,CASSLEGPNEKLFF,TGCGCCAGCAGCTTGGAAGGCCCTAATGAAAAACTGTTTTTT
TRBV4-1,NA,once,TRBJ1-5,CASSRWRNQPQHF,TGCGCCAGCAGCCGCTGGAGAAATCAGCCCCAGCATTTT
TRBV5-1,NA,NA,TRBJ1-1,CASSLRWNTEAFF,TGCGCCAGCAGCCTCCGGTGGAACACTGAAGCTTTCTTT
TRBV28,NA,NA,TRBJ2-7,CASGIYEQYF,TGTGCCAGCGGGATCTACGAGCAGTACTTC
TRBV7-2,NA,NA,TRBJ2-3,CASSLDARGGTDTQYF,TGTGCCAGCAGCTTAGACGCCAGGGGCGGCACAGATACGCAGTATTTT
TRBV6-1,TRBD1,NA,TRBJ2-5,CASKLTGGRETQYF,TGTGCCAGCAAGTTGACAGGGGGCAGAGAGACCCAGTACTTC
TRBV6-1,NA,NA,TRBJ1-1,CASTGYLNTEAFF,TGTGCCAGCACCGGTTATTTGAACACTGAAGCTTTCTTT
TRBV10-3,TRBD1,NA,TRBJ1-4,CAISGGLDEKLFF,TGTGCCATCTCAGGGGGCCTTGATGAAAAACTGTTTTTT
TRBV7-9,NA,NA,TRBJ2-6,CASNLGSGANVLTF,TGTGCCAGCAACCTAGGGTCTGGGGCCAACGTCCTGACTTTC
TRBV4-1,NA,NA,TRBJ1-5,CASSPAEGPQHF,TGCGCCAGCAGCCCCGCGGAAGGGCCCCAGCATTTT
TRBV15,TRBD1,NA,TRBJ2-7,CATSRDRGLGEQYF,TGTGCCACCAGCAGAGACAGGGGGCTTGGCGAGCAGTACTTC
TRBV19,TRBD1,NA,TRBJ1-2,CASRDRGDYGYTF,TGTGCCAGTAGGGACAGGGGGGACTATGGCTACACCTTC
TRBV19,TRBD2,NA,TRBJ2-1,CASSIFGLAGGLYNEQFF,TGTGCCAGTAGTATATTTGGACTAGCGGGAGGGCTTTACAATGAGCAGTTCTTC
TRBV7-8,NA,NA,TRBJ2-3,CASSLDRWSDTDTQYF,TGTGCCAGCAGCTTAGATAGGTGGTCCGACACAGATACGCAGTATTTT
TRBV6-1,NA,NA,TRBJ1-6,CASRRNWAVNSPLHF,TGTGCCAGCAGGAGGAACTGGGCAGTTAACTCACCCCTCCACTTT
TRBV7-9,NA,NA,TRBJ1-5,CASSLGGLGQPQHF,TGTGCCAGCAGCTTAGGGGGGCTGGGTCAGCCCCAGCATTTT
TRBV5-4,TRBD2,NA,TRBJ2-1,CASSPDLAGGYNEQFF,TGTGCCAGCAGCCCTGATCTGGCGGGAGGGTACAATGAGCAGTTCTTC
TRBV6-4,NA,NA,TRBJ2-6,CASSDSGSGANVLTF,TGTGCCAGCAGTGACTCAGGGTCTGGGGCCAACGTCCTGACTTTC
TRBV7-3,NA,NA,TRBJ2-2,CASSLGGQGRNTGELFF,TGTGCCAGCAGCTTGGGTGGGCAGGGGCGGAACACCGGGGAGCTGTTTTTT
TRBV5-6,TRBD2,NA,TRBJ2-5,CASSLRLAAFAETQYF,TGTGCCAGCAGCTTGCGACTAGCGGCTTTTGCAGAGACCCAGTACTTC
TRBV5-1,TRBD2,NA,TRBJ2-7,CASSFGGDHEQYF,TGCGCCAGCAGCTTCGGGGGGGACCACGAGCAGTACTTC
TRBV5-1,TRBD2,NA,TRBJ2-3,CASRRAGDSTDTQYF,TGCGCCAGCAGACGGGCGGGGGATAGCACAGATACGCAGTATTTT
TRBV5-4,TRBD1,NA,TRBJ1-2,CASSGRSTGDYGYTF,TGTGCCAGCAGCGGACGGTCCACAGGGGATTATGGCTACACCTTC
TRBV28,NA,NA,TRBJ1-6,CATSTAGYNSPLHF,TGTGCCACCTCGACCGCCGGCTATAATTCACCCCTCCACTTT
TRBV25-1,NA,NA,TRBJ1-2,CASSGSGTLSGYTF,TGTGCCAGCAGTGGATCCGGGACGCTGTCTGGCTACACCTTC
TRBV19,NA,NA,TRBJ2-3,CASSIDLSADTQYF,TGTGCCAGTAGTATAGATCTATCGGCAGATACGCAGTATTTT
TRBV28,NA,NA,TRBJ1-2,CASSGAFFDGYTF,TGTGCCAGCAGTGGGGCGTTTTTTGATGGCTACACCTTC
TRBV6-5,TRBD1,few,TRBJ1-5,CASRSPDRAWDWHF,TGTGCCAGCAGATCACCGGACAGGGCTTGGGATTGGCATTTT
TRBV6-4,TRBD1,NA,TRBJ1-2,CASSDGTGHGYTF,TGTGCCAGCAGTGACGGGACAGGGCATGGCTACACCTTC
TRBV11-2,NA,NA,TRBJ1-1,CASSQQGLTEAFF,TGTGCCAGCAGCCAACAGGGTCTCACTGAAGCTTTCTTT
TRBV28,NA,NA,TRBJ2-1,CASSPRLGGLFYHEQFF,TGTGCCAGCAGTCCGCGTTTGGGGGGCCTTTTTTACCATGAGCAGTTCTTC
TRBV7-9,NA,NA,TRBJ1-1,CASSSGAYTEAFF,TGTGCCAGCAGCTCCGGGGCTTACACTGAAGCTTTCTTT
TRBV21-1,NA,NA,TRBJ2-2,CASSKVGNREGAANTGELFF,TGTGCCAGCAGCAAAGTGGGCAATAGGGAGGGGGCAGCGAACACCGGGGAGCTGTTTTTT
TRBV11-1,NA,NA,TRBJ2-3,CASGLRDSQDTQYF,TGTGCCAGCGGCCTCCGGGACTCTCAGGATACGCAGTATTTT
TRBV29-1,TRBD1,few,TRBJ1-1,CSAPGTGGIEAFF,TGCAGCGCCCCCGGGACAGGGGGAATTGAAGCTTTCTTT
TRBV6-6,TRBD1,NA,TRBJ1-2,CASSSPDRGRNGYTF,TGTGCCAGCAGTTCCCCCGACAGGGGGCGAAATGGCTACACCTTC
TRBV6-6,NA,NA,TRBJ1-2,CASSETGDGYTF,TGTGCCAGCAGTGAGACAGGAGATGGCTACACCTTC
TRBV6-1,TRBD1,NA,TRBJ1-6,CASSGWTGMGNSPLHF,TGTGCCAGCAGTGGGTGGACAGGGATGGGTAATTCACCCCTCCACTTT
TRBV4-1,NA,NA,TRBJ2-2,CASSLGGRSNTGELFF,TGCGCCAGCAGCTTGGGGGGCCGTTCGAACACCGGGGAGCTGTTTTTT
TRBV6-5,NA,NA,TRBJ1-2,CATTYPGSYGYTF,TGTGCCACGACGTATCCGGGTAGCTATGGCTACACCTTC
TRBV18,NA,NA,TRBJ1-1,CASSPGGGKNTEAFF,TGTGCCAGCTCACCGGGAGGAGGAAAGAACACTGAAGCTTTCTTT
TRBV19,NA,NA,TRBJ2-5,CASRRSPREETQYF,TGTGCCAGTAGGAGGAGCCCGCGTGAGGAGACCCAGTACTTC
TRBV4-1,NA,NA,TRBJ2-3,CASSQDKIAEYTDTQYF,TGCGCCAGCAGCCAAGATAAGATAGCGGAGTACACAGATACGCAGTATTTT
TRBV27,TRBD2,NA,TRBJ2-1,CASSFLAGAGEQFF,TGTGCCAGCAGTTTCCTCGCGGGAGCGGGAGAGCAGTTCTTC
TRBV7-9,NA,NA,TRBJ1-4,CASSFRGMGTNEKLFF,TGTGCCAGCAGCTTCAGGGGCATGGGGACTAATGAAAAACTGTTTTTT
TRBV5-4,TRBD2,NA,TRBJ2-5,CASSPQRGAIQETQYF,TGTGCCAGCAGCCCACAGCGGGGGGCTATCCAAGAGACCCAGTACTTC
TRBV5-4,NA,NA,TRBJ1-3,CASSFGGSGNTIYF,TGTGCCAGCAGCTTCGGTGGGTCAGGAAACACCATATATTTT
TRBV28,TRBD1,NA,TRBJ1-1,CASSPGQAQRTPF,TGTGCCAGCAGTCCAGGACAGGCGCAAAGGACCCCCTTT
TRBV6-5,TRBD1,once,TRBJ1-4,CASSYRRGQGGEKLFF,TGTGCCAGCAGTTACCGTAGGGGGCAGGGAGGCGAAAAACTGTTTTTT
TRBV4-2,NA,NA,TRBJ2-7,CASSQGPASGKQYF,TGTGCCAGCAGCCAAGGTCCTGCGTCAGGGAAGCAGTACTTC
TRBV2,TRBD2,NA,TRBJ2-3,CASSEPGGTSGRGKSTDTQYF,TGTGCCAGCAGTGAGCCCGGGGGGACTAGCGGGAGGGGAAAGAGCACAGATACGCAGTATTTT
TRBV15,NA,NA,TRBJ2-1,CATSRASGVFGFSREFF,TGTGCCACCAGCAGAGCTTCAGGGGTATTTGGGTTTTCGAGGGAGTTCTTC
TRBV6-5,TRBD1,NA,TRBJ2-7,CASRTPGQRYEQYF,TGTGCCAGCAGGACTCCGGGACAGAGATACGAGCAGTACTTC
TRBV2,NA,once,TRBJ1-2,CASSLQGRLSGYTF,TGTGCCAGCAGCCTTCAGGGACGCCTTTCAGGCTACACCTTC